This TCR beta chain appears in the sequencing data of a study of cytomegalovirus exposure and HLA in healthy donors. Notes on the study in general: Information on immune exposure was restricted to one variable (CMV serostatus).

To note about this clone: Its antigen is not identified.

V lost 1 base and J lost 5; bases outside the gene matches: 5. The CDR3 runs 15 residues. Per germline, CDR1 SGHAT and CDR2 FQDESV (reference sequence). The study ran its PCR with 60 Vbeta and 13 Jbeta primers. Method: immunoSEQ multiplex PCR; TCRdb's copy keeps in-frame clones and lacks some. This table has approximately 140,000 clones, 55% to 75% appearing once. Sequencing used PBMCs. This chain joins TRBV11-1 and TRBJ2-7; 10 bases map to TRBD2. The TCR was taken from a woman in her sixties or seventies in good health and CMV-seropositive. CDR3 sequence reads: CASSLGLAGVNEQYF. CDR3 DNA: TGTGCCAGCAGCTTAGGGCTAGCGGGAGTGAACGAGCAGTACTTC.